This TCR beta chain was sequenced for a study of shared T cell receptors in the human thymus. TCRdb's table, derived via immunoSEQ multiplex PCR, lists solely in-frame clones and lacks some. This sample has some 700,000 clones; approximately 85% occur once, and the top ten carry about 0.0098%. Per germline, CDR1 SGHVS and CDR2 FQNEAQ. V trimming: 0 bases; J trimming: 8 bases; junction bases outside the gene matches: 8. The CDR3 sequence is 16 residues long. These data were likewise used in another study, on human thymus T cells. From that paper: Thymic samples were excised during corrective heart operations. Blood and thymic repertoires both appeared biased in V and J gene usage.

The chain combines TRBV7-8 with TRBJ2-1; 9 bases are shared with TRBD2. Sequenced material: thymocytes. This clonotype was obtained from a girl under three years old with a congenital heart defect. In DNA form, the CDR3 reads TGTGCCAGCAGCTTAGCGAAGGGACTAGCCGGCGATGAGCAGTTCTTC. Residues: CASSLAKGLAGDEQFF.